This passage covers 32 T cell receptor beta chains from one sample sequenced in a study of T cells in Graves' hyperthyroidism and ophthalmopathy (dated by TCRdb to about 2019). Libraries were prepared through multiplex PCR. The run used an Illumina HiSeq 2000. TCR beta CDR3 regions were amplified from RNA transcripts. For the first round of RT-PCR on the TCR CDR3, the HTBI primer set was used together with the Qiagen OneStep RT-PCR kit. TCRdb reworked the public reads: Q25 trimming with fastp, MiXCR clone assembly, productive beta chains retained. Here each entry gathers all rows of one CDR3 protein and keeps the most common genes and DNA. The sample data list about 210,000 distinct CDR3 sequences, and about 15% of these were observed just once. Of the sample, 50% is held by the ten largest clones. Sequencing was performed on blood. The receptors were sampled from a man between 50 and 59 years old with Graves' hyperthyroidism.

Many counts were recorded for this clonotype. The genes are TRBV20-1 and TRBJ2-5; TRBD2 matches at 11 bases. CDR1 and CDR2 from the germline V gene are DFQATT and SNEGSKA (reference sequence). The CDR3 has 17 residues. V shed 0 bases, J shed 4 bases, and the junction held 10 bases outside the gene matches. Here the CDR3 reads CSARDPASGRPGETQYF. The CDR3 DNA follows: TGCAGTGCTAGAGATCCGGCTAGCGGGAGGCCTGGAGAGACCCAGTACTTC.

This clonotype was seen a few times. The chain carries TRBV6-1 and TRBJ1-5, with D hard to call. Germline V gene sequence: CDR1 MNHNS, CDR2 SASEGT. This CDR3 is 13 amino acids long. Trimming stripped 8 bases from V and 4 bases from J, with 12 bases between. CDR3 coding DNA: TGTGCCAGCCGGCCCAGTCTGAATCAGCCCCAGCATTTT. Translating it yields CASRPSLNQPQHF.

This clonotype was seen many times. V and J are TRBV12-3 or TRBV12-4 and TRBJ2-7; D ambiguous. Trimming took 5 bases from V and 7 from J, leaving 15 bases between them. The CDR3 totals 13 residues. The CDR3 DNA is TGTGCCAGCAGTGTGACCCGAATGGGAGAGCAGTACTTC. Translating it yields CASSVTRMGEQYF.

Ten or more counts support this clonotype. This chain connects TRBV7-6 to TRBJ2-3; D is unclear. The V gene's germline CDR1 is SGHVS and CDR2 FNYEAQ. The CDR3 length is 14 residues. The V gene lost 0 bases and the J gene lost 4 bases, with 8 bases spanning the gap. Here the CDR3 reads CASSLAFEADTQYF. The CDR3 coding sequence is TGTGCCAGCAGCTTAGCGTTTGAGGCAGATACGCAGTATTTT. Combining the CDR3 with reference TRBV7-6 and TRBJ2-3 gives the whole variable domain GAGVSQSPRYKVTKRGQDVALRCDPISGHVSLYWYRQALGQGPEFLTYFNYEAQQDKSGLPNDRFSAERPEGSISTLTIQRTEQRDSAMYRCASSLAFEADTQYFGPGTRLTVL.

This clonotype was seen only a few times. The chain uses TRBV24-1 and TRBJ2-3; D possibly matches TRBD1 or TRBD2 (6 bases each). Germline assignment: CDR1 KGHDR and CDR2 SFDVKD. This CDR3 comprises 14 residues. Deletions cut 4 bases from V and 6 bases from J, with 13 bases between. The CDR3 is CATSEPTGRDTQYF. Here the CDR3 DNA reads TGTGCCACCAGTGAACCTACAGGGAGGGATACGCAGTATTTT.

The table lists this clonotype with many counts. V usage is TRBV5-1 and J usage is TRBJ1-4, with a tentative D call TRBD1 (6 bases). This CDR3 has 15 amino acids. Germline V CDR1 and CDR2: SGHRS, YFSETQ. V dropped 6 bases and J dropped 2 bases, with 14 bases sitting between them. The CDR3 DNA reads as TGCGCCAGCAAAGAGGGGGTAGGCACTAATGAAAAACTGTTTTTT. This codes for CASKEGVGTNEKLFF.

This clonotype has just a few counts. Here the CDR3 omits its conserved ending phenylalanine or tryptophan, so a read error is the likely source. CDR3 sequence reads: CASSPKQGSTGELFL. The CDR3 nucleotides are TGCGCCAGCAGCCCCAAACAGGGGTCCACCGGGGAGCTGTTTCTT. V usage is TRBV5-1 and J usage is TRBJ2-2; 7 nucleotides match TRBD1. The length of the CDR3 is 15 residues. V dropped 4 bases and J dropped 4; count of bases not matched to a gene: 7. Per the germline V gene, CDR1 is SGHRS and CDR2 is YFSETQ.

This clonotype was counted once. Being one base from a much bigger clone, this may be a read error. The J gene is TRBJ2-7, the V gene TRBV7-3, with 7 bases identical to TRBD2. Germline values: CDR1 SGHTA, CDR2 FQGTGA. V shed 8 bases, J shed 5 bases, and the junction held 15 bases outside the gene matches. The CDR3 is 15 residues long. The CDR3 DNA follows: TGTGCCAGCTGTTATAAGGCGGGAGTTCGACACGAGCAGTACTTC. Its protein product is CASCYKAGVRHEQYF. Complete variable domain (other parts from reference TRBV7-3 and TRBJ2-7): GAGVSQTPSNKVTEKGKYVELRCDPISGHTALYWYRQSLGQGPEFLIYFQGTGAADDSGLPNDRFFAVRPEGSVSTLKIQRTERGDSAVYLCASCYKAGVRHEQYFGPGTRLTVT.

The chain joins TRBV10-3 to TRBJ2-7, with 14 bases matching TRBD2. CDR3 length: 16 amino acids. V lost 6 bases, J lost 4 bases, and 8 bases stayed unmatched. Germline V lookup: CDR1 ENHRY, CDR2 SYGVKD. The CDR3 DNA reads TGTGCCATCAGCAAGACTAGCGGGGGGGTGGGATACGAGCAGTACTTC. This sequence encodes CAISKTSGGVGYEQYF.

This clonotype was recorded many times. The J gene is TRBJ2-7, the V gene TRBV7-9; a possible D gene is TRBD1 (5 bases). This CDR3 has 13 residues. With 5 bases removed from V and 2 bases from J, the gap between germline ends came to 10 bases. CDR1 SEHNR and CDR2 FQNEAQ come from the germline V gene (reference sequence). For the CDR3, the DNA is TGTGCCAGCAGCACGAAGGGGCCCTACGAGCAGTACTTC. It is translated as CASSTKGPYEQYF.

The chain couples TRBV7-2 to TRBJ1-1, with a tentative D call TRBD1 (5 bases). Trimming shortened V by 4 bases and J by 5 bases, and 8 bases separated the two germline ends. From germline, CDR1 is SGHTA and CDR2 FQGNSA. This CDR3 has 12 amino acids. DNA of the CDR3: TGTGCCAGCAGCTCCCAGGGAACTGAAGCTTTCTTT. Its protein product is CASSSQGTEAFF.

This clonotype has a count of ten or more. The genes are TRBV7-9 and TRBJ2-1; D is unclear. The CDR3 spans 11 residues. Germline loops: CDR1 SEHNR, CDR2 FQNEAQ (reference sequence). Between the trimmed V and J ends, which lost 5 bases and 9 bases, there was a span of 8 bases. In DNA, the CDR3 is TGTGCCAGCAGCCCGAGTCTTGAGCAGTTCTTC. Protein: CASSPSLEQFF.

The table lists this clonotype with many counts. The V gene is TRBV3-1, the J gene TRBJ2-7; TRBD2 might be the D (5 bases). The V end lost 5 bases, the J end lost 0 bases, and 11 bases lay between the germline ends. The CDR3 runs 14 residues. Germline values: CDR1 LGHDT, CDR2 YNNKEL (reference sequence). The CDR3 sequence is CASSSDGNSYEQYF. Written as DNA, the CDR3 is TGTGCCAGCAGCTCGGACGGGAACTCCTACGAGCAGTACTTC.

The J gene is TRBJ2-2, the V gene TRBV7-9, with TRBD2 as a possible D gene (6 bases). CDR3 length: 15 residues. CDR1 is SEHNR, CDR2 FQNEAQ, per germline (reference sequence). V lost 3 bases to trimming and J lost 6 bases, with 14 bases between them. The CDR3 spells CASSLRLDSAGELFF. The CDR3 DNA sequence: TGTGCCAGCAGCTTGCGACTAGACAGCGCCGGGGAGCTGTTTTTT.

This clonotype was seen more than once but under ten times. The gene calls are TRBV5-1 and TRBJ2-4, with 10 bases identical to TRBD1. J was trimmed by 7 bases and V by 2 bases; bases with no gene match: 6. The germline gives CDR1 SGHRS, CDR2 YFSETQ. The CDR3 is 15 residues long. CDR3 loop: CASSLSGTGENIQYF. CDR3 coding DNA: TGCGCCAGCAGCTTATCCGGGACAGGGGAGAACATTCAGTACTTC.

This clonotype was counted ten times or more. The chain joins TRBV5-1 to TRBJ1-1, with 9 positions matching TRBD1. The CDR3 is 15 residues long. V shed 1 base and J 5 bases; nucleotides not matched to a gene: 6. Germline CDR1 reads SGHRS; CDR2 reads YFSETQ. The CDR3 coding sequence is TGCGCCAGCAGCTTGACAGGGGGCGCAGGGACTGAAGCTTTCTTT. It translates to CASSLTGGAGTEAFF.

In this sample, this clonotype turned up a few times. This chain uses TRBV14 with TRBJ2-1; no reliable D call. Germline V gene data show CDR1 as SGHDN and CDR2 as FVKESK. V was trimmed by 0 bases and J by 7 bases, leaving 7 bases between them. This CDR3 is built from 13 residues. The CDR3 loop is CASSQEEENEQFF. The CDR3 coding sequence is TGTGCCAGCAGCCAAGAAGAAGAGAATGAGCAGTTCTTC.

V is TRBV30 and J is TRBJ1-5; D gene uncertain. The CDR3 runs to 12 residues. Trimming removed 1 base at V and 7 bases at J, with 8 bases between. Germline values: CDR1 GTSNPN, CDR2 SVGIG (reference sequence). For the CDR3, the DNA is TGTGCCTGGAGTGACGGTGGGCAGCCCCAGCATTTT. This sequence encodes CAWSDGGQPQHF.

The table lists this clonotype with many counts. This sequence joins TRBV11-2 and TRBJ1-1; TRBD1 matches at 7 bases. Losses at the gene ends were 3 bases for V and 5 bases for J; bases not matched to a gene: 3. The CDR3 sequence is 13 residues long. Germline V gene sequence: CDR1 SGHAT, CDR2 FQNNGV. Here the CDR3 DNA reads TGTGCCAGCAGCTTCACAGGGGCAACTGAAGCTTTCTTT. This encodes CASSFTGATEAFF.

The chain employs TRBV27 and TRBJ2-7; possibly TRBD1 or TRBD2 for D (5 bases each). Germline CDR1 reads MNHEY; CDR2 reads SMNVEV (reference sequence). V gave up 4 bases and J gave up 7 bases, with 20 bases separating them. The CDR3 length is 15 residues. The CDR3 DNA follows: TGTGCCAGCAGTTCACAAGGGGACCTCTACGGGGAGCAGTACTTC. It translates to CASSSQGDLYGEQYF.

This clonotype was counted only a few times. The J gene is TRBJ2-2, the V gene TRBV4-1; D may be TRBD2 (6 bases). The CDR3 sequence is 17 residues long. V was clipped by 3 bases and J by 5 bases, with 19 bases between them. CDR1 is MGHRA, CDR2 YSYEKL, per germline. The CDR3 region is CASSQPLTRTLTGELFF. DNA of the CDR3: TGCGCCAGCAGCCAGCCCCTGACTAGGACTTTAACCGGGGAGCTGTTTTTT.

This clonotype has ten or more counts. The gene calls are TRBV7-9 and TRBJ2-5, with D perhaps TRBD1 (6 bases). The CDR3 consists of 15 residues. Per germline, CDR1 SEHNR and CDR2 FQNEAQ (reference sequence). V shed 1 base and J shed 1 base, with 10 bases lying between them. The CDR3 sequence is CASSLVTGRQETQYF. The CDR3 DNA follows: TGTGCCAGCAGCTTAGTTACAGGGCGCCAAGAGACCCAGTACTTC.

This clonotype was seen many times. The CDR3 sequence: CASREGSNEQFF. CDR3 nucleotide sequence: TGTGCCAGCAGGGAGGGGTCCAATGAGCAGTTCTTC. The chain couples TRBV2 to TRBJ2-1; TRBD2 might be the D (6 bases). Looked up from germline, CDR1 is SNHLY and CDR2 is FYNNEI. The CDR3 runs 12 residues. V lost 6 bases to trimming and J lost 6 bases, with 9 bases between them.

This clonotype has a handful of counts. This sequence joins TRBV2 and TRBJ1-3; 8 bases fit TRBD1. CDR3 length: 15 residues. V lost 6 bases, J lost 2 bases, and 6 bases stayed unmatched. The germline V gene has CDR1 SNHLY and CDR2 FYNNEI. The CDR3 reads CASRPLTGAGNTIYF. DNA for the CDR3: TGTGCCAGCAGGCCTTTGACAGGGGCTGGAAACACCATATATTTT.

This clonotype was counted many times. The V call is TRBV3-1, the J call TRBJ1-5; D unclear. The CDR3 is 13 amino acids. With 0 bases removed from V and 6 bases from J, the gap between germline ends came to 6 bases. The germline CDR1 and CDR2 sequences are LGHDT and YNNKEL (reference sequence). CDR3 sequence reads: CASSQERTQPQHF. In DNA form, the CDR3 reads TGTGCCAGCAGCCAAGAACGAACTCAGCCCCAGCATTTT.

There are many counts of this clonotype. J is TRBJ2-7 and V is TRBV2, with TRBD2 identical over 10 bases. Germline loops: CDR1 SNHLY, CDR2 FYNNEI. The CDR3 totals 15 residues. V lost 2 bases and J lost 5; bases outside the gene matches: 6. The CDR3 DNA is TGTGCCAGCAGTGAATTGGCTAGCGGGAGTAACGAGCAGTACTTC. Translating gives CASSELASGSNEQYF.

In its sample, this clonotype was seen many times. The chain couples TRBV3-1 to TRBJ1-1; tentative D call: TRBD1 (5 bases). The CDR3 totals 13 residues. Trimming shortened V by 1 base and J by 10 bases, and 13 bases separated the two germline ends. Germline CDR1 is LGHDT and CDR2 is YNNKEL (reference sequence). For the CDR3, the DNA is TGTGCCAGCAGCCAAGGTAGGGACGCAGTAGCTTTCTTT. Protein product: CASSQGRDAVAFF.

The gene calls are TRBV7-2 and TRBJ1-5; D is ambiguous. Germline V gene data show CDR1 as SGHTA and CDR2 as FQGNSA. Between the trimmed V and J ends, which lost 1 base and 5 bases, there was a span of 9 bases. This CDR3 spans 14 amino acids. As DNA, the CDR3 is TGTGCCAGCAGCTTAGATGCGCCCTATCAGCCCCAGCATTTT. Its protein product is CASSLDAPYQPQHF.

CDR3 bases: TGTGCCAGCTCACCATGGTTTTCGCAGGGTCGGAATGAGCAGTTCTTC. This codes for CASSPWFSQGRNEQFF. V usage is TRBV18 and J usage is TRBJ2-1; TRBD1 might be the D (5 bases). Germline CDR1 KGHSH, CDR2 LQKENI. The CDR3 contains 16 residues. V was pared by 2 bases and J by 7 bases, with 18 bases between.

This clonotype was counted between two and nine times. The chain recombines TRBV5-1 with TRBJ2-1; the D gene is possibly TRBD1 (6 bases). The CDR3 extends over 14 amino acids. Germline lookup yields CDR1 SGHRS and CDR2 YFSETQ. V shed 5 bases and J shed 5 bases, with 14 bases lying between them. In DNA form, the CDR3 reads TGCGCCAGCAGAGCCCTGGACAGCCACAATGAGCAGTTCTTC. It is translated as CASRALDSHNEQFF.

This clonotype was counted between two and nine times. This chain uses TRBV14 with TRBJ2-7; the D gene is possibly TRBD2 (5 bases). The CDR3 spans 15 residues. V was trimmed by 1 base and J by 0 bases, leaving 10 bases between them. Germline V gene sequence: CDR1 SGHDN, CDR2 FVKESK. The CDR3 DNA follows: TGTGCCAGCAGCCAAGCGGGGATGAGCTCCTACGAGCAGTACTTC. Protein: CASSQAGMSSYEQYF. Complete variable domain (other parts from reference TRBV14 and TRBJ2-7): EAGVTQFPSHSVIEKGQTVTLRCDPISGHDNLYWYRRVMGKEIKFLLHFVKESKQDESGMPNNRFLAERTGGTYSTLKVQPAELEDSGVYFCASSQAGMSSYEQYFGPGTRLTVT.

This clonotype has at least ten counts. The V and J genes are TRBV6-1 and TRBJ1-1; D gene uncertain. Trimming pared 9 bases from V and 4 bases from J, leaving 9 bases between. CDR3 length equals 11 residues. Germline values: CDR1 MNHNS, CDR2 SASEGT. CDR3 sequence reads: CASRVATEAFF. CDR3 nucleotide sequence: TGTGCCAGTAGGGTGGCCACTGAAGCTTTCTTT.